This T cell receptor (beta chain) was observed in a study of T-cell memory formation after mild COVID-19. Between the trimmed V and J ends, which lost 1 base and 4 bases, there was a span of 13 bases. The CDR3 runs to 15 residues. Germline CDR1 DFQATT, CDR2 SNEGSKA (reference sequence). This clonotype was recorded a few times. One entry per CDR3 protein results from TCRdb running MiXCR on the 5' RACE reads. The sample has 550,000 to 700,000 distinct CDR3 sequences; around a sixth are singletons. The rearrangement joins TRBV20-1 to TRBJ2-2; TRBD1 is a possible D gene (6 bases). Sample: PBMCs or a T cell subset sorted from them (not recorded which). The receptor comes from an adult woman who had mild COVID-19 (a few samples of this study predate the infection). Cell type and time point are not known. The CDR3 nucleotides are TGCAGTGCTAGAGGAAAGTGGACAGCCACCGGGGAGCTGTTTTTT. Its translation is CSARGKWTATGELFF.